Below, one T cell receptor beta chain is given with its context. Germline lookup yields CDR1 SGHTA and CDR2 FQGNSA. This CDR3 has 16 residues. With V trimmed by 6 bases and J by 0 bases, 8 bases remained unmatched. This specimen comes from a study of blood T cell repertoires in COVID-19. Sequenced by immunoSEQ multiplex PCR; TCRdb stores in-frame clones only, minus some. The sample carries about 46,000 clones, approximately 89% recorded once. This chain uses TRBV7-2 with TRBJ2-1; 7 bases match TRBD1. Material: peripheral blood. The receptor comes from a man between 50 and 59 years old with acute or convalescent COVID-19. For the CDR3, the DNA is TGTGCCAGCAGTTCACTCGGGACAGCCTCCTACAATGAGCAGTTCTTC. Amino acids: CASSSLGTASYNEQFF.